This is a list of T cell receptor beta chains from one sample in a study of T cell responses to AZD1222 COVID-19 vaccine. Profiling relied on immunoSEQ multiplex PCR, and the TCRdb table lists in-frame clones only, not all of them. The sample holds more than 65,000 clones, around 73% seen once. The sequenced sample was peripheral blood, obtained on day 0 of AZD1222 vaccination. Source of these receptors: an adult in good health. CDR3s include the opening cysteine and the closing phenylalanine or tryptophan. D genes are given only for firm matches. Clone sizes are given selectively: once, few, many, or a class where the clone is expanded.

D: -
J: TRBJ2-7
size: -
V: TRBV4-2
CDR3: CASSQDRVTFGSSYEQYF
DNA: TGTGCCAGCAGCCAAGACAGAGTGACATTTGGCTCCTCCTACGAGCAGTACTTC

D: -
J: TRBJ1-1
size: few
V: TRBV5-6
CDR3: CASSYKFGQMNTEAFF
DNA: TGTGCCAGCAGCTATAAATTCGGACAGATGAACACTGAAGCTTTCTTT

D: -
J: TRBJ1-1
size: -
V: TRBV6-5
CDR3: CASRAQGWAEAFF
DNA: TGTGCCAGCAGAGCCCAGGGGTGGGCTGAAGCTTTCTTT

D: TRBD1
J: TRBJ1-2
size: -
V: TRBV18
CDR3: CASSPRQTGGAYGYTF
DNA: TGTGCCAGCTCACCACGGCAAACAGGGGGCGCCTATGGCTACACCTTC

D: TRBD1
J: TRBJ1-1
size: -
V: TRBV2
CDR3: CASRDTTGRTEAFF
DNA: TGTGCCAGCAGGGATACGACAGGGCGGACTGAAGCTTTCTTT

D: TRBD1
J: TRBJ1-1
size: -
V: TRBV6-1
CDR3: CASSEGQGNMNTEAFF
DNA: TGTGCCAGCAGTGAAGGACAGGGTAATATGAACACTGAAGCTTTCTTT

D: TRBD1
J: TRBJ2-7
size: -
V: TRBV5-1
CDR3: CASSLSAGTGGYEQYF
DNA: TGCGCCAGCAGCTTGTCCGCCGGGACAGGGGGCTACGAGCAGTACTTC

D: TRBD2
J: TRBJ2-3
size: -
V: TRBV28
CDR3: CASSPISALAGPDTQYF
DNA: TGTGCCAGCAGTCCCATCAGTGCTCTAGCGGGACCGGATACGCAGTATTTT

D: -
J: TRBJ1-4
size: -
V: TRBV9
CDR3: CASSVDPKVFF
DNA: TGTGCCAGCAGCGTAGATCCGAAGGTGTTTTTT

D: -
J: TRBJ2-5
size: -
V: TRBV5-4
CDR3: CASSLGKGETQYF
DNA: TGTGCCAGCAGCTTGGGGAAGGGAGAGACCCAGTACTTC

D: -
J: TRBJ1-4
size: few
V: TRBV10-3
CDR3: CAISGEGANEKLFF
DNA: TGTGCCATCAGTGGAGAGGGGGCTAATGAAAAACTGTTTTTT

D: -
J: TRBJ2-7
size: -
V: TRBV6-5
CDR3: CASKRGIHEQYF
DNA: TGTGCCAGCAAACGGGGGATCCACGAGCAGTACTTC

D: -
J: TRBJ2-2
size: few
V: TRBV18
CDR3: CASSVLAGGELFF
DNA: TGTGCCAGCTCAGTATTAGCCGGCGGGGAGCTGTTTTTT

D: -
J: TRBJ2-1
size: few
V: TRBV2
CDR3: CASSVGRRNNEQFF
DNA: TGTGCCAGCAGTGTTGGGAGGCGGAACAATGAGCAGTTCTTC

D: -
J: TRBJ2-1
size: -
V: TRBV5-6
CDR3: CASSRKAGSGNEQFF
DNA: TGTGCCAGCAGCAGGAAGGCAGGGTCAGGCAATGAGCAGTTCTTC

D: -
J: TRBJ1-4
size: -
V: TRBV30
CDR3: CAWSHAFDEKLFF
DNA: TGTGCCTGGAGCCACGCCTTTGATGAAAAACTGTTTTTT

D: -
J: TRBJ2-7
size: -
V: TRBV27
CDR3: CASSLRTGSTYEQYF
DNA: TGTGCCAGCAGTTTACGTACAGGTTCTACCTACGAGCAGTACTTC

D: -
J: TRBJ2-1
size: -
V: TRBV24-1
CDR3: CATSAPGGRDEQFF
DNA: TGTGCCACCAGTGCCCCCGGCGGGCGCGACGAGCAGTTCTTC

D: -
J: TRBJ1-2
size: -
V: TRBV30
CDR3: CAWSVGGYALTGYTF
DNA: TGTGCCTGGAGTGTGGGAGGATACGCGCTGACTGGCTACACCTTC

D: -
J: TRBJ1-4
size: -
V: TRBV6-1
CDR3: CASRGTANEKLFF
DNA: TGTGCCAGCAGGGGGACCGCTAATGAAAAACTGTTTTTT

D: -
J: TRBJ1-4
size: -
V: TRBV12-3/TRBV12-4
CDR3: CASSLNREKLFF
DNA: TGTGCCAGCAGTTTAAATAGGGAAAAACTGTTTTTT

D: -
J: TRBJ1-1
size: -
V: TRBV14
CDR3: CASSLQENTEAFF
DNA: TGTGCCAGCAGCCTACAGGAGAACACTGAAGCTTTCTTT

D: -
J: TRBJ2-1
size: few
V: TRBV12-2
CDR3: CASRVTGLENEQFF
DNA: TGTGCAAGTCGCGTAACGGGACTAGAAAATGAGCAGTTCTTC

D: TRBD2
J: TRBJ2-7
size: -
V: TRBV10-2
CDR3: CASSEIAGGRHEQYF
DNA: TGCGCCAGCAGTGAGATTGCGGGAGGTAGACACGAGCAGTACTTC

D: TRBD2
J: TRBJ2-5
size: -
V: TRBV9
CDR3: CASSTTGGSQETQYF
DNA: TGTGCCAGCAGCACCACGGGGGGAAGCCAAGAGACCCAGTACTTC

D: -
J: TRBJ2-2
size: -
V: TRBV4-1
CDR3: CASRRSGANTGELFF
DNA: TGCGCCAGCCGACGGTCGGGGGCGAACACCGGGGAGCTGTTTTTT

D: -
J: TRBJ2-3
size: -
V: TRBV28
CDR3: CASRQGPTDTQYF
DNA: TGTGCCAGCAGGCAGGGGCCCACAGATACGCAGTATTTT

D: -
J: TRBJ1-1
size: -
V: TRBV7-2
CDR3: CASSLNRYTEAFF
DNA: TGTGCCAGCAGCTTAAATAGATACACTGAAGCTTTCTTT

D: -
J: TRBJ2-1
size: -
V: TRBV4-3
CDR3: CASSQGGRVNEQFF
DNA: TGCGCCAGCAGCCAAGGAGGACGGGTTAATGAGCAGTTCTTC

D: TRBD1
J: TRBJ1-2
size: -
V: TRBV12-5
CDR3: CASGWTGEGYTF
DNA: TGTGCTAGTGGTTGGACAGGAGAAGGCTACACCTTC

D: TRBD2
J: TRBJ2-5
size: -
V: TRBV11-2
CDR3: CASSLSLAGGRSETQYF
DNA: TGTGCCAGCAGCTTGTCCCTAGCGGGAGGGCGATCAGAGACCCAGTACTTC

D: -
J: TRBJ2-7
size: once
V: TRBV18
CDR3: CASSPGDTSYEQYF
DNA: TGTGCCAGCTCACCAGGAGACACTTCCTACGAGCAGTACTTC

D: -
J: TRBJ1-1
size: -
V: TRBV5-1
CDR3: CASSGPAGDTEAFF
DNA: TGCGCCAGCAGCGGACCAGCTGGGGACACTGAAGCTTTCTTT

D: -
J: TRBJ2-7
size: -
V: TRBV4-1
CDR3: CASSQARPDSYEQYF
DNA: TGCGCCAGCAGCCAAGCCCGACCCGACTCCTACGAGCAGTACTTC

D: -
J: TRBJ1-5
size: -
V: TRBV27
CDR3: CASSPDRKNQPQHF
DNA: TGTGCCAGCAGTCCCGACAGGAAGAATCAGCCCCAGCATTTT

D: -
J: TRBJ1-6
size: -
V: TRBV30
CDR3: CAWSLGAGRSPLHF
DNA: TGTGCCTGGAGCTTGGGGGCAGGGAGGTCACCCCTCCACTTT

D: TRBD1
J: TRBJ2-5
size: few
V: TRBV29-1
CDR3: CSVVDRGHRETQYF
DNA: TGCAGCGTGGTGGACAGGGGGCATAGGGAGACCCAGTACTTC

D: TRBD1
J: TRBJ2-2
size: -
V: TRBV7-6
CDR3: CASSRDRVGGELFF
DNA: TGTGCCAGCAGCAGAGACAGGGTGGGCGGGGAGCTGTTTTTT

D: -
J: TRBJ2-7
size: few
V: TRBV10-1
CDR3: CASSESGPGAYEQYF
DNA: TGCGCCAGCAGTGAGTCGGGCCCGGGGGCCTACGAGCAGTACTTC

D: -
J: TRBJ1-2
size: -
V: TRBV6-4
CDR3: CATKGDLDGYTF
DNA: TGTGCCACGAAAGGGGACCTAGATGGCTACACCTTC

D: -
J: TRBJ2-1
size: few
V: TRBV29-1
CDR3: CSALGRAYNEQFF
DNA: TGCAGCGCCCTCGGCCGAGCCTACAATGAGCAGTTCTTC

D: TRBD1
J: TRBJ2-7
size: -
V: TRBV6-5
CDR3: CASSCEGTGPYEQYF
DNA: TGTGCCAGCAGTTGCGAGGGGACAGGGCCGTACGAGCAGTACTTC

D: -
J: TRBJ2-2
size: -
V: TRBV2
CDR3: CASSVSSWENTGELFF
DNA: TGTGCCAGCAGTGTTAGCAGCTGGGAGAACACCGGGGAGCTGTTTTTT

D: -
J: TRBJ1-5
size: -
V: TRBV7-8
CDR3: CASSLVWDSSRQPQHF
DNA: TGTGCCAGCAGCTTGGTATGGGACTCCTCGCGCCAGCCCCAGCATTTT

D: -
J: TRBJ2-2
size: -
V: TRBV4-1
CDR3: CASSQILGAGTGELFF
DNA: TGCGCCAGCAGCCAAATCCTCGGGGCGGGCACCGGGGAGCTGTTTTTT

D: -
J: TRBJ2-7
size: -
V: TRBV21-1
CDR3: CASSKINLGRDYEQYF
DNA: TGTGCCAGCAGCAAAATCAATTTAGGCCGGGACTACGAGCAGTACTTC